The T cell receptor (beta chain) described here comes from a study of neurological immune-mediated disorders. The cDNA came from 5'RACE with 10-nucleotide random UMIs. TCRdb fed the 5' RACE reads into MiXCR, producing one record per CDR3 protein. The data contain under 50,000 distinct CDR3 sequences, around 12% of them singletons. Regarding time point: longitudinal time-point 2. Unsorted libraries were prepared from 2 million PBMCs that had been stored at -80 C. V was cut by 7 bases and J by 4 bases, with 17 bases left in between. There are 13 residues in the CDR3. Germline values: CDR1 DFQATT, CDR2 SNEGSKA (reference sequence).

The clonotype comes from a male donor with HTLV-1-associated myelopathy (HAM/TSP). The rearrangement uses TRBV20-1 and TRBJ2-7; D is unclear. Sequences were obtained from PBMCs. The CDR3 loop reads CSVTRVGYYEQYF. In DNA, the CDR3 is TGCAGTGTGACACGGGTAGGATATTACGAGCAGTACTTC.